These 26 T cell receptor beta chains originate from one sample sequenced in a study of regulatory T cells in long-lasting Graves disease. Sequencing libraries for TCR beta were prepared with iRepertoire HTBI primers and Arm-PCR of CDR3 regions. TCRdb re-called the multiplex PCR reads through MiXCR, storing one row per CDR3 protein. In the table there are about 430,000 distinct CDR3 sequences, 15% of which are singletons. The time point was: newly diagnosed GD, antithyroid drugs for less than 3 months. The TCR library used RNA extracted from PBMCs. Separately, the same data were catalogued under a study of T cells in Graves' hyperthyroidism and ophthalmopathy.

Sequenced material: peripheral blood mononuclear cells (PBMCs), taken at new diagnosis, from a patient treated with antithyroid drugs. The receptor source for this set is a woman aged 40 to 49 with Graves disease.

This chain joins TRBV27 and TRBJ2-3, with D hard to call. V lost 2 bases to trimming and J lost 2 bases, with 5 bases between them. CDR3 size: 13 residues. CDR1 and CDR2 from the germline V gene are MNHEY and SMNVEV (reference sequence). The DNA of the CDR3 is TGTGCCAGCAGTTTAGTCCTCACAGATACGCAGTATTTT. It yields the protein CASSLVLTDTQYF.

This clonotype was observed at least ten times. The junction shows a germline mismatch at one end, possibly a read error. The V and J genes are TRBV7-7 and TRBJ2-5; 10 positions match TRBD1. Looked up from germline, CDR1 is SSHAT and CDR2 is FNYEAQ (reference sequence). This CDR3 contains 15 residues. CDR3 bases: TGTGCTAGCAGCACCCAGACAGGGGGCGTCGAGACCCAGTACTTC. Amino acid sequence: CASSTQTGGVETQYF.

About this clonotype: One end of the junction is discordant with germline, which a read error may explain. The CDR3 DNA follows: TGTGTCAGCAGTTACTCGAATGGGGCCGTGGGAGGCGAGCAGTACTTC. Its translation is CVSSYSNGAVGGEQYF. The chain employs TRBV6-9 and TRBJ2-7; D perhaps matches TRBD2 (6 bases). CDR1 and CDR2 (germline): MNHGY, SVAAGI. The CDR3 is 16 residues long.

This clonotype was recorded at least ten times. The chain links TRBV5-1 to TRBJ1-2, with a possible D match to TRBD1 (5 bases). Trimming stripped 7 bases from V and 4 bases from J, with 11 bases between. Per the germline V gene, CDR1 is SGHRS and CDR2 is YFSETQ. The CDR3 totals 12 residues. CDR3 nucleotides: TGCGCCAGCGGGGGGAATGGCTATGGCTACACCTTC. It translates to CASGGNGYGYTF.

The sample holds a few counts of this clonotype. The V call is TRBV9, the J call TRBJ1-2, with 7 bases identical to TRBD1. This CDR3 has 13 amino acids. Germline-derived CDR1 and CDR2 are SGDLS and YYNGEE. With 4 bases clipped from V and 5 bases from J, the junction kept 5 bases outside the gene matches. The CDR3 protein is CASSHGQAYGYTF. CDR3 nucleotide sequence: TGTGCCAGCAGCCACGGACAGGCGTATGGCTACACCTTC.

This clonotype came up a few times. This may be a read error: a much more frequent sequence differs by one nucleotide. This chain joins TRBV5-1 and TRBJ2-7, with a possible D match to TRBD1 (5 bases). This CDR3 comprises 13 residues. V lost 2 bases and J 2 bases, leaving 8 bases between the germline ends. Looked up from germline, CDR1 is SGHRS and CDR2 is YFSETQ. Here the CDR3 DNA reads TGCGCCAGCAGCTTTGACAGTACCTACGAGCAGTACTTC. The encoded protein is CASSFDSTYEQYF.

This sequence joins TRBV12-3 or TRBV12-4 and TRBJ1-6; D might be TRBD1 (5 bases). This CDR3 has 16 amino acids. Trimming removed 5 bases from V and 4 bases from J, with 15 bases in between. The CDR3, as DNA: TGTGCCAGCAGTCCGCGGGACGGCTATTATAATTCACCCCTCCACTTT. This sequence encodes CASSPRDGYYNSPLHF.

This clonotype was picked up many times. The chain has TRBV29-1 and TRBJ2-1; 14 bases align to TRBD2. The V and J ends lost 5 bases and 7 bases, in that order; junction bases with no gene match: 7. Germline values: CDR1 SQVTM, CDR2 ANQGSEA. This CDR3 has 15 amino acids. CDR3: CSVLGTSGSRNEQFF. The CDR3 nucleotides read TGCAGCGTTCTGGGGACTAGCGGGAGTAGAAATGAGCAGTTCTTC.

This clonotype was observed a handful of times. CDR3 amino acids: CAWSVRAEDPTNEKLFF. The CDR3 DNA sequence: TGTGCCTGGAGTGTACGGGCAGAAGATCCAACTAATGAAAAACTGTTTTTT. The chain joins TRBV30 to TRBJ1-4; no clear D gene. V lost 0 bases to trimming and J lost 0 bases, with 14 bases between them. Germline CDR1 is GTSNPN and CDR2 is SVGIG (reference sequence). The CDR3 consists of 17 residues.

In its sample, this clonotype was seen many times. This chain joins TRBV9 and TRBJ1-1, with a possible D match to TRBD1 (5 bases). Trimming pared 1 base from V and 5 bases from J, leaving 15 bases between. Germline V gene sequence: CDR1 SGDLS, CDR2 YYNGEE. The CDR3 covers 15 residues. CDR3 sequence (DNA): TGTGCCAGCAGCGTAAGACCGGGGGTAGGGACTGAAGCTTTCTTT. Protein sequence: CASSVRPGVGTEAFF.

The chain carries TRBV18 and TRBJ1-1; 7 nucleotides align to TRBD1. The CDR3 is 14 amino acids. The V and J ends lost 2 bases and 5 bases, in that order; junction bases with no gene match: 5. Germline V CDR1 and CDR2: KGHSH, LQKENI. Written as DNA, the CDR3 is TGTGCCAGCTCACCAGACAGGGCGGGAACTGAAGCTTTCTTT. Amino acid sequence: CASSPDRAGTEAFF.

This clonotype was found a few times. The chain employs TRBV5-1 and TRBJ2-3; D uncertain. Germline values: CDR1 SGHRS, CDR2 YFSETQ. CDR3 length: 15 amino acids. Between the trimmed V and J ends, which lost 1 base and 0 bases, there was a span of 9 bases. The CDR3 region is CASSLLPSSTDTQYF. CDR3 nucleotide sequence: TGCGCCAGCAGCTTGCTCCCCTCGAGCACAGATACGCAGTATTTT.

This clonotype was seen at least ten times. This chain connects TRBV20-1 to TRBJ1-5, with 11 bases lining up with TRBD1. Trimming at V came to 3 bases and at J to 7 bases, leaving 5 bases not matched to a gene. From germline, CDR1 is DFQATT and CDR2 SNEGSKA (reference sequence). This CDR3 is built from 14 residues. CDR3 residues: CSASLGTGGQPQHF. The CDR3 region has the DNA TGCAGTGCTAGTCTCGGGACAGGGGGACAGCCCCAGCATTTT.

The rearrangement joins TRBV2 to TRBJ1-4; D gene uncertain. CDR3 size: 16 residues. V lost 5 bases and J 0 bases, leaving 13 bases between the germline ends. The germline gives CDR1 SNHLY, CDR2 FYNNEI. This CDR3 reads CASSSVTAATNEKLFF. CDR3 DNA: TGTGCCAGCAGTTCAGTGACCGCGGCAACTAATGAAAAACTGTTTTTT.

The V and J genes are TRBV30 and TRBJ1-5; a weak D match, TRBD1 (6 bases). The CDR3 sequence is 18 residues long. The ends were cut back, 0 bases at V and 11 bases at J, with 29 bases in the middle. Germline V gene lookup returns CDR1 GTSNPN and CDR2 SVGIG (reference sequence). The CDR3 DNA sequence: TGTGCCTGGAGTGTACATCAGGGGCTTCAACCATTTGCTAGGACCCAGCATTTT. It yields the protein CAWSVHQGLQPFARTQHF.

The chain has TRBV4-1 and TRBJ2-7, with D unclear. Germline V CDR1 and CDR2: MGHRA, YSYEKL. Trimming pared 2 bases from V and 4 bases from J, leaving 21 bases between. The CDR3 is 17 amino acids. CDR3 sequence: CASSQRISSELGYEQYF. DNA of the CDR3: TGCGCCAGCAGCCAAAGGATTAGTTCAGAATTAGGGTACGAGCAGTACTTC.

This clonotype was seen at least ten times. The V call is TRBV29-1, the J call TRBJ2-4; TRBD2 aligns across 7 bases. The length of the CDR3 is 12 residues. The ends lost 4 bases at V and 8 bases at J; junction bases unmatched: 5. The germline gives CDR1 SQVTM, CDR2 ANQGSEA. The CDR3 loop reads CSVVAAGDIQYF. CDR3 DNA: TGCAGCGTTGTTGCCGCGGGGGACATTCAGTACTTC.

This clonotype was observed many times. The CDR3 loop reads CASSAGTGGYEQYF. The CDR3 DNA follows: TGTGCCAGCAGCGCCGGGACAGGGGGGTACGAGCAGTACTTC. The V gene is TRBV27, the J gene TRBJ2-7; 11 nucleotides line up with TRBD1. There are 14 residues in the CDR3. After removal of 6 bases from V and 4 bases from J, the junction contained 5 bases not matched to a gene. Germline V lookup: CDR1 MNHEY, CDR2 SMNVEV (reference sequence).

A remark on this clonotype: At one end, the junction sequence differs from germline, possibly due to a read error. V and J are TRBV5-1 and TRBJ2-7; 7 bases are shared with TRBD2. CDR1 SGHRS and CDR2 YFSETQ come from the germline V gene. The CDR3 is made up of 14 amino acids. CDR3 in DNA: TGTGCCAGCGCCCCAATCGGGACTAACTACGAGCAGTACTTC. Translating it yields CASAPIGTNYEQYF.

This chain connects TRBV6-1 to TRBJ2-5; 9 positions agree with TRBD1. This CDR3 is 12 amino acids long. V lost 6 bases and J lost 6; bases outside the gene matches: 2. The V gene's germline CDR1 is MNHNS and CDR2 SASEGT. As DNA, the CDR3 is TGTGCCAGCAGCGACAGGGGGAAGACCCAGTACTTC. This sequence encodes CASSDRGKTQYF.

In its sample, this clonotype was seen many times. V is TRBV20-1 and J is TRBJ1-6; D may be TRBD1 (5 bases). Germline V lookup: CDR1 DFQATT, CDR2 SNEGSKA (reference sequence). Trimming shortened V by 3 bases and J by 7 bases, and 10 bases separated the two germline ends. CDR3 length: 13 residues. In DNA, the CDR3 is TGCAGTGCTAGGGAGACAGAAAATTCACCCCTCCACTTT. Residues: CSARETENSPLHF.

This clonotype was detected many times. The DNA for the CDR3 is TGCGCCAGCAGCTCTCGACTAGCGGGAGGGGCCGGGGAGCTGTTTTTT. This translates into CASSSRLAGGAGELFF. The chain carries TRBV5-1 and TRBJ2-2; TRBD2 matches at 14 bases. Germline CDR1 SGHRS, CDR2 YFSETQ. V was clipped by 3 bases and J by 6 bases; unmatched bases: 4. This CDR3 is 16 amino acids long.

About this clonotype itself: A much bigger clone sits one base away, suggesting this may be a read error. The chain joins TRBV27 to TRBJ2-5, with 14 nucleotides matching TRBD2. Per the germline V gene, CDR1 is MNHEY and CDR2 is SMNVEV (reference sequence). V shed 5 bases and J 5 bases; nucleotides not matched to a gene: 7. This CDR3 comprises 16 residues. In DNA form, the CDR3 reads TGTGCCAGCAGTACCGGACTAGCGGGAGGTGGGGAGACCCAGTACTTC. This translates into CASSTGLAGGGETQYF.

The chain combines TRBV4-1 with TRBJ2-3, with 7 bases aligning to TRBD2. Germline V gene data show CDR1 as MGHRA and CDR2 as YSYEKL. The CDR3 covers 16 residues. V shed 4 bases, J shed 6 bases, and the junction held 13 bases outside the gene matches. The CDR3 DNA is TGCGCCAGCAGCCGAGGGACTAACGGACTGTGGGATACGCAGTATTTT. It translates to CASSRGTNGLWDTQYF.

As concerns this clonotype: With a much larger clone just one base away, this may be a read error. The DNA for the CDR3 is TGTGCCTGGAGTGCCTTTTTGTTCTCTGGAAACACCATATATTTT. Amino acids: CAWSAFLFSGNTIYF. This sequence joins TRBV30 and TRBJ1-3; D gene unclear. CDR1 is GTSNPN, CDR2 SVGIG, per germline (reference sequence). V gave up 1 base and J gave up 0 bases, with 10 bases separating them. The CDR3 extends over 15 amino acids. The variable domain in full, completed from reference TRBV30 and TRBJ1-3, reads SQTIHQWPATLVQPVGSPLSLECTVEGTSNPNLYWYRQAAGRGLQLLFYSVGIGQISSEVPQNLSASRPQDRQFILSSKKLLLSDSGFYLCAWSAFLFSGNTIYFGEGSWLTVV.

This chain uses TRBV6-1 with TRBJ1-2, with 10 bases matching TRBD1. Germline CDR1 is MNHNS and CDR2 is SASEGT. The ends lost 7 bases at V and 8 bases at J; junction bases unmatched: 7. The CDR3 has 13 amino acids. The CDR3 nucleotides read TGTGCCAGCACCCTAGACAGGGGGCTCGGCTACACCTTC. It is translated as CASTLDRGLGYTF.